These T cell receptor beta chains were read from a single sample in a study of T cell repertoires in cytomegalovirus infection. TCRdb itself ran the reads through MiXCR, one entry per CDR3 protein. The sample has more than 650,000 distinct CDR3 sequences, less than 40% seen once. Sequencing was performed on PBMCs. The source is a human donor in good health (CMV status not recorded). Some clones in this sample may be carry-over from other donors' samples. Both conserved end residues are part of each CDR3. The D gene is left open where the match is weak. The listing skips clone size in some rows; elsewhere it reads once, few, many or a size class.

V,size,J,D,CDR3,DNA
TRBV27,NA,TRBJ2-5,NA,CASSFRVSSPPVTQYF,TGTGCCAGCAGTTTTCGGGTTTCTAGCCCCCCGGTGACCCAGTACTTC
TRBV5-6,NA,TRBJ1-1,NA,CASSSHRDTEAFF,TGTGCCAGCAGCAGCCACAGGGATACTGAAGCTTTCTTT
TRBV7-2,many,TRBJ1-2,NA,CASSLAAGATYGYTF,TGTGCCAGCAGCTTAGCGGCAGGGGCGACCTATGGCTACACCTTC
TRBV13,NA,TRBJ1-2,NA,CASSLKGARGYTF,TGTGCCAGCAGCTTAAAAGGGGCGCGTGGCTACACCTTC
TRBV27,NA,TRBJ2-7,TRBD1,CASSLSKGQMVYEQYF,TGTGCCAGCAGTTTATCGAAGGGACAGATGGTCTACGAGCAGTACTTC
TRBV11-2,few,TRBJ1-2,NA,CASSFGGHGYTF,TGTGCCAGCAGCTTCGGGGGGCATGGCTACACCTTC
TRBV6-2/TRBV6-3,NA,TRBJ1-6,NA,CASSEPLYSPLHF,TGTGCCAGCAGTGAACCCCTTTATTCACCCCTCCACTTT
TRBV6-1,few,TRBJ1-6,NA,CASWARFNSPLHF,TGTGCCAGCTGGGCGCGGTTTAATTCACCCCTCCACTTT
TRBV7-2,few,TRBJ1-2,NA,CASSRPEPKNTYYGYTF,TGTGCCAGCAGCAGGCCGGAGCCTAAAAATACGTACTATGGCTACACCTTC
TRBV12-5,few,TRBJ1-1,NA,CASGLGLRGTEAFF,TGTGCTAGTGGTTTGGGTCTCAGGGGTACTGAAGCTTTCTTT
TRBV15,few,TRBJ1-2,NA,CATSRGTTSNGYTF,TGTGCCACCAGCAGAGGGACGACTAGCAATGGCTACACCTTC
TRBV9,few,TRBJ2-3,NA,CASSTVSDTQYF,TGTGCCAGCAGCACCGTGTCAGATACGCAGTATTTT
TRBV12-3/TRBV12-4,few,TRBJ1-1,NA,CASSWTASGNTEAFF,TGTGCCAGCAGTTGGACGGCCTCGGGGAACACTGAAGCTTTCTTT
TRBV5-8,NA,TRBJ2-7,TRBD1,CASSLASDRGYEQYF,TGTGCCAGCAGCTTGGCCAGTGACAGGGGCTACGAGCAGTACTTC
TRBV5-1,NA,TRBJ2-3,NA,CASSLVHDRRFTDTQYF,TGCGCCAGCAGCTTGGTCCACGACAGGAGGTTCACAGATACGCAGTATTTT
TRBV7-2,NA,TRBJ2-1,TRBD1,CARSLVRDSQKFF,TGTGCCAGAAGCTTAGTGAGGGACAGTCAGAAGTTCTTC
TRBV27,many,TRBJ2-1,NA,CASSLIVGSSYNEQFF,TGTGCCAGCAGTTTGATCGTGGGTAGCTCCTACAATGAGCAGTTCTTC
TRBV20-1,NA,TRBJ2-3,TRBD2,CSARRPSGLTDTQYF,TGCAGTGCCAGACGCCCTAGCGGCCTCACAGATACGCAGTATTTT
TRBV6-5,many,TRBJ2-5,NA,CASSYEAFGETQYF,TGTGCCAGCAGTTATGAGGCGTTCGGGGAGACCCAGTACTTC
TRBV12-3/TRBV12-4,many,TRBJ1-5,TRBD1,CASSWTGNNQPQHF,TGTGCCAGCAGTTGGACAGGGAACAATCAGCCCCAGCATTTT
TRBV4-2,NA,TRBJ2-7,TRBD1,CASSQGTGDSYEQYF,TGTGCCAGCAGCCAAGGGACAGGGGACTCCTACGAGCAGTACTTC
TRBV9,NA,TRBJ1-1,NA,CASSVASRIHKGGTEAFF,TGTGCCAGCAGCGTAGCCAGCAGGATCCACAAGGGCGGCACTGAAGCTTTCTTT
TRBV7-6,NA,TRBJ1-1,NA,CASSPGGVVYGGLDTEAFF,TGTGCCAGCAGCCCAGGTGGCGTAGTTTACGGGGGGTTAGACACTGAAGCTTTCTTT
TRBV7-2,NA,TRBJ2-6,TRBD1,CASNQGQGYSLPGANVLTF,TGTGCCAGCAACCAGGGACAGGGGTACTCGTTACCTGGGGCCAACGTCCTGACTTTC
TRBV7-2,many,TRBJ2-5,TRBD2,CASSLSPGLAGETQYF,TGTGCCAGCAGCTTAAGCCCGGGACTAGCGGGAGAGACCCAGTACTTC
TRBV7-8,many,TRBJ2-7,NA,CASSSNSYATAGYEQYF,TGTGCCAGCAGCTCCAATAGTTATGCGACAGCTGGATACGAGCAGTACTTC
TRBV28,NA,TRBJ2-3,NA,CASKWGADTQYF,TGTGCCAGCAAATGGGGCGCAGATACGCAGTATTTT
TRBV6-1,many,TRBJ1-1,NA,CASSGGQVILGSEAFF,TGTGCCAGCAGTGGGGGTCAGGTCATTTTGGGCTCTGAAGCTTTCTTT
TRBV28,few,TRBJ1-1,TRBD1,CASSLQGVFFSEAFF,TGTGCCAGCAGTTTACAGGGGGTGTTCTTTTCTGAAGCTTTCTTT
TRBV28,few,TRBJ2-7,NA,CASSSSGDRFNYEQYF,TGTGCCAGCAGTTCCTCGGGAGACCGATTTAACTACGAGCAGTACTTC
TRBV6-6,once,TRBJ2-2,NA,CASRPGGTGELFF,TGTGCCAGCAGACCCGGGGGCACCGGGGAGCTGTTTTTT
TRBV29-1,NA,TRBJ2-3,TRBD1,CSVEDDRVGYF,TGCAGCGTTGAAGACGACAGGGTAGGGTATTTT
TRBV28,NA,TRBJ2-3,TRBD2,CASSYNWGSSGSTPRADTQYF,TGTGCCAGCAGCTACAACTGGGGGAGTAGCGGGAGTACCCCCAGAGCAGATACGCAGTATTTT
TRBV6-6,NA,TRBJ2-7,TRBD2,CATGTTTYEQYF,TGTGCCACCGGGACTACAACCTACGAGCAGTACTTC
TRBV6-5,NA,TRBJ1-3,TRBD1,CASSYSNDRVSGNTIYF,TGTGCCAGCAGTTACTCAAACGACAGGGTGTCTGGAAACACCATATATTTT
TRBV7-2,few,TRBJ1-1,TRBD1,CASSFIRYGRQGGRTMNTEAFF,TGTGCCAGCAGCTTTATTCGTTACGGGAGACAGGGGGGCCGGACCATGAACACTGAAGCTTTCTTT
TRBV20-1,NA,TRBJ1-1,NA,CSAVRGATEAFF,TGCAGTGCCGTCCGGGGGGCCACTGAAGCTTTCTTT
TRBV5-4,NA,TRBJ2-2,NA,CASSLDPGGGTGELFF,TGTGCCAGCAGCTTGGACCCCGGGGGCGGGACCGGGGAGCTGTTTTTT
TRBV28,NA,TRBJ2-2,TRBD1,CASTFGQGRTTGELFF,TGTGCCAGCACTTTCGGACAGGGGAGGACCACCGGGGAGCTGTTTTTT
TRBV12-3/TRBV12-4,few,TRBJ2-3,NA,CASSLDREADTQYF,TGTGCCAGCAGTTTAGACAGGGAGGCAGATACGCAGTATTTT
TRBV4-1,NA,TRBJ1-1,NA,CASSQPLGDTEAFF,TGTGCCAGCAGCCAGCCCCTCGGGGACACTGAAGCTTTCTTT